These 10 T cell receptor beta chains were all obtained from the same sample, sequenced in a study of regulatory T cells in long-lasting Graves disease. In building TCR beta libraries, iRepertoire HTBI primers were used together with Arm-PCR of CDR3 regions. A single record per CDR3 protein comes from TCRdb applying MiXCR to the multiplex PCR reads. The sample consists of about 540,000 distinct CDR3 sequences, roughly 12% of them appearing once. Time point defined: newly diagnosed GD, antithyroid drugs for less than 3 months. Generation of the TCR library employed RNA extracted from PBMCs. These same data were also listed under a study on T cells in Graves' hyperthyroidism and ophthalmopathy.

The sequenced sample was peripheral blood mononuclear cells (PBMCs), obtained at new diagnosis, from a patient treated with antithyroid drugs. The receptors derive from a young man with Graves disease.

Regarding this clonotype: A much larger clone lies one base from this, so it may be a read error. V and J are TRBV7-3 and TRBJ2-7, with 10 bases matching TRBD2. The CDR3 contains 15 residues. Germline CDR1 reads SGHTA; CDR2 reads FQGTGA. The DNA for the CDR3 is TGTGCCAACAGCTTAACCAGCGGGAGGGCGCACGAGCAGTACTTC. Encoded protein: CANSLTSGRAHEQYF.

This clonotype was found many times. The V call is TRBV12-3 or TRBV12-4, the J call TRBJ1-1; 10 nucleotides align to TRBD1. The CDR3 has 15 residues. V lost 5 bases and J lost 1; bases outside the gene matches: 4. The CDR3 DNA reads TGTGCCAGCAGTGGGACAGGGGCTAAGAACACTGAAGCTTTCTTT. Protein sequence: CASSGTGAKNTEAFF.

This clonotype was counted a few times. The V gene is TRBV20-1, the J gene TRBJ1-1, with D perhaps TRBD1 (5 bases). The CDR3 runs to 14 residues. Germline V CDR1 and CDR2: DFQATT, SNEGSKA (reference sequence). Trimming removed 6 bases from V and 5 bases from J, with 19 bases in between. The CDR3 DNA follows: TGCAGTGCCCATGGGCCCAGGGAGGGAACTGAAGCTTTCTTT. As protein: CSAHGPREGTEAFF.

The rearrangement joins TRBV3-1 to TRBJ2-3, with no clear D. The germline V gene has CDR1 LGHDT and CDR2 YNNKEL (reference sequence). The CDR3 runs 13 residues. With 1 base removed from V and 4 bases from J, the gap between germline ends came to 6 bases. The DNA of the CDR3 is TGTGCCAGCAGCCAAGTTGAGGCAGATACGCAGTATTTT. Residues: CASSQVEADTQYF.

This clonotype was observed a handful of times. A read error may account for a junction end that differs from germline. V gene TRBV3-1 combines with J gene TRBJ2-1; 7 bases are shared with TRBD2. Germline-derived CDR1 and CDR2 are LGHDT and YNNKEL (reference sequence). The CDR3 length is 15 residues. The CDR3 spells CASTQGGSPYNEQFF. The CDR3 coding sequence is TGTGCCAGCACCCAAGGCGGGAGCCCCTACAATGAGCAGTTCTTC.

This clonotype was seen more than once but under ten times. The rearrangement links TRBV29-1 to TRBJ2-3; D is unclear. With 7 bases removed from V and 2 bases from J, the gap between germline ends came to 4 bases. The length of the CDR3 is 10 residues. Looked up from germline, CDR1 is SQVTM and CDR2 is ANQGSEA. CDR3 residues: CSAHTDTQYF. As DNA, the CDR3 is TGCAGCGCGCACACAGATACGCAGTATTTT.

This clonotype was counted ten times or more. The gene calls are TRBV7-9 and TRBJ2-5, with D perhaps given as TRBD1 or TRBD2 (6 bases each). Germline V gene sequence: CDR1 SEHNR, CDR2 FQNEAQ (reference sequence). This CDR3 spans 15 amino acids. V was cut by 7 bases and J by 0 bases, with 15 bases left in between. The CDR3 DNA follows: TGTGCCAGCACCCCAGGGGCGGGGTACCAAGAGACCCAGTACTTC. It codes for CASTPGAGYQETQYF.

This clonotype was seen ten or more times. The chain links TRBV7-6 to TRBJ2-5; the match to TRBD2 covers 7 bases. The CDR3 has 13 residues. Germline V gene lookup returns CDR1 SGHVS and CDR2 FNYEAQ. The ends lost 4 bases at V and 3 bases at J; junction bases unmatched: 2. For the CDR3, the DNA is TGTGCCAGCAGCTCCGGGACTAAAGAGACCCAGTACTTC. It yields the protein CASSSGTKETQYF.

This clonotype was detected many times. CDR3 in DNA: TGTGCCAGCAGTGAAGGGGCGGACACTTTAGGATACGAGCAGTACTTC. This translates into CASSEGADTLGYEQYF. J is TRBJ2-7 and V is TRBV2, with a weak D call TRBD1 (5 bases). Germline V gene lookup returns CDR1 SNHLY and CDR2 FYNNEI. V dropped 1 base and J dropped 4 bases, with 17 bases sitting between them. CDR3 size: 16 residues.

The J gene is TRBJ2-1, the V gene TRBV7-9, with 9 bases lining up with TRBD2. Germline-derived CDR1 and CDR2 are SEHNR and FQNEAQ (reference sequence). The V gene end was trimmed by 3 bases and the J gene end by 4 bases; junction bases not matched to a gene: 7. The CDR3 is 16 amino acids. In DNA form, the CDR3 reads TGTGCCAGCAGCTTGGAGGGACTAGCAGCGTACAATGAGCAGTTCTTC. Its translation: CASSLEGLAAYNEQFF.